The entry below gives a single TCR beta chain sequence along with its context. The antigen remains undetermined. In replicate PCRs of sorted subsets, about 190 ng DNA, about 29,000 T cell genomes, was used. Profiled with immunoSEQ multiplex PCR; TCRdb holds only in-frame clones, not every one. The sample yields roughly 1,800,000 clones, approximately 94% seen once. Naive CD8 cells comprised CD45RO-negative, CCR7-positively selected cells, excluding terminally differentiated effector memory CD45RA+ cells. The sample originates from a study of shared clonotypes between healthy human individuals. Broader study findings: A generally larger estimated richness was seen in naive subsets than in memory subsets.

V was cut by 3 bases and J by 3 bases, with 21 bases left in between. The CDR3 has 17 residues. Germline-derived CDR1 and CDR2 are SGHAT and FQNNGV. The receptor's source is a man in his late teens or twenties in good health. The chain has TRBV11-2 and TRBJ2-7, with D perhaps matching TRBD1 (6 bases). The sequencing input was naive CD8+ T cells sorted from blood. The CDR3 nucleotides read TGTGCCAGCAGCTTCCGGGTTGGGGACACAGGGCTCTACGAGCAGTACTTC. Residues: CASSFRVGDTGLYEQYF.